The 29 T cell receptor beta chains listed next were all sequenced from one sample in a study of blood T cell repertoires in COVID-19. Data came from immunoSEQ multiplex PCR; TCRdb stores just in-frame clones and leaves some out. The top ten hold 8.4% of the sample, which has 150,000 or so clones, over 80% seen once. Sequenced input: peripheral blood. These receptor sequences come from a woman in her 70s with acute or convalescent COVID-19.

The chain combines TRBV27 with TRBJ2-7; D might be TRBD1 (5 bases). This CDR3 comprises 14 residues. V gave up 2 bases and J gave up 4 bases, with 12 bases separating them. Looked up from germline, CDR1 is MNHEY and CDR2 is SMNVEV (reference sequence). CDR3 sequence reads: CASSLHSTEYEQYF. In nucleotides, the CDR3 is TGTGCCAGCAGTTTACATTCGACAGAATACGAGCAGTACTTC.

This rearrangement joins TRBV6-2 or TRBV6-3 to TRBJ2-7, with 7 positions matching TRBD1. The V gene end was trimmed by 2 bases and the J gene end by 3 bases; junction bases not matched to a gene: 7. The germline CDR1 and CDR2 sequences are MNHEY and SVGEGT. This CDR3 region has 15 residues. The chain's CDR3 is CASSYLQGSRYEQYF. As DNA, the CDR3 is TGTGCCAGCAGTTACCTACAGGGGAGTCGCTACGAGCAGTACTTC.

In this sample, this clone turned up once. The V call is TRBV9, the J call TRBJ2-1; TRBD2 matches at 13 bases. CDR3 length equals 16 residues. V was clipped by 3 bases and J by 9 bases; unmatched bases: 9. Germline loops: CDR1 SGDLS, CDR2 YYNGEE. DNA of the CDR3: TGTGCCAGCAGCGCCAGGACTAGCGGGAGTCCCATTGAGCAGTTCTTC. Translating it yields CASSARTSGSPIEQFF. Using reference TRBV9 and TRBJ2-1 for the parts outside the CDR3, the full variable domain is DSGVTQTPKHLITATGQRVTLRCSPRSGDLSVYWYQQSLDQGLQFLIQYYNGEERAKGNILERFSAQQFPDLHSELNLSSLELGDSALYFCASSARTSGSPIEQFFGPGTRLTVL.

The sample holds one count of this clone. CDR3 bases: TGTGCCAGCAGCCTAGGGCCCCAGGGGCAGTTCTTC. As protein: CASSLGPQGQFF. The V and J genes are TRBV5-4 and TRBJ2-1; D perhaps matches TRBD1 (5 bases). V dropped 4 bases and J dropped 12 bases, with 14 bases sitting between them. Germline assignment: CDR1 SGHNT and CDR2 YYREEE (reference sequence). This CDR3 has 12 residues.

The V and J genes are TRBV6-6 and TRBJ2-3, with 8 positions matching TRBD1. This CDR3 is 15 amino acids long. The germline CDR1 and CDR2 sequences are MNHNY and SVGAGI (reference sequence). J lost 1 base, V lost 5 bases, and 5 bases had no gene match. The CDR3 here is CASSRGQGGTDTQYF. In DNA form, the CDR3 reads TGTGCCAGCAGTCGCGGACAGGGCGGCACAGATACGCAGTATTTT.

This chain joins TRBV6-5 and TRBJ1-5; D might be TRBD1 (5 bases). Germline V CDR1 and CDR2: MNHEY, SVGAGI. This CDR3 contains 13 residues. The germline V and J ends were trimmed by 7 bases and 2 bases, with 9 bases remaining between them. CDR3 in DNA: TGTGCCAGCATCGCCAGGGGCAATCAGCCCCAGCATTTT. As protein: CASIARGNQPQHF.

V usage is TRBV2 and J usage is TRBJ1-6; TRBD1 is a possible D gene (5 bases). The V gene lost 3 bases and the J gene lost 8 bases, with 14 bases spanning the gap. Germline values: CDR1 SNHLY, CDR2 FYNNEI. This CDR3 region has 15 residues. CDR3 sequence reads: CASSDGGGTDSPLHF. The CDR3 DNA sequence: TGTGCCAGCAGTGATGGGGGTGGGACTGATTCACCCCTCCACTTT. The complete variable domain, with remaining parts taken from reference TRBV2 and TRBJ1-6, reads EPEVTQTPSHQVTQMGQEVILRCVPISNHLYFYWYRQILGQKVEFLVSFYNNEISEKSEIFDDQFSVERPDGSNFTLKIRSTKLEDSAMYFCASSDGGGTDSPLHFGNGTRLTVT.

The chain has TRBV7-2 and TRBJ1-4; 10 positions match TRBD1. V dropped 5 bases and J dropped 10; count of bases not matched to a gene: 10. The CDR3 sequence is 15 residues long. CDR1 and CDR2 (germline): SGHTA, FQGNSA. This chain's CDR3 is CASSPTDRGIGKLFF. CDR3 sequence (DNA): TGTGCCAGCAGCCCGACGGACAGGGGGATAGGAAAACTGTTTTTT.

This sequence joins TRBV12-3 or TRBV12-4 and TRBJ2-2, with D perhaps TRBD1 (6 bases). Deletions cut 8 bases from V and 4 bases from J, with 11 bases between. This CDR3 is built from 13 residues. The CDR3 spells CASEGVFTGELFF. In DNA, the CDR3 is TGTGCCAGCGAGGGGGTATTCACCGGGGAGCTGTTTTTT.

The chain joins TRBV15 to TRBJ1-1; no definite D call. The CDR3 contains 17 residues. Germline V gene lookup returns CDR1 LNHNV and CDR2 YYDKDF (reference sequence). Deletions cut 0 bases from V and 0 bases from J, with 14 bases between. For the CDR3, the DNA is TGTGCCACCAGCAGAGATCCCAGGACTGTACTGAACACTGAAGCTTTCTTT. Its translation: CATSRDPRTVLNTEAFF.

The rearrangement links TRBV9 to TRBJ1-1; D gene uncertain. V was cut by 4 bases and J by 3 bases, with 13 bases left in between. CDR1 and CDR2 (germline): SGDLS, YYNGEE. The CDR3 has 14 amino acids. CDR3 DNA: TGTGCCAGCAGCCCCCGGAGCGGAGACACTGAAGCTTTCTTT. This codes for CASSPRSGDTEAFF. Complete variable domain (other parts from reference TRBV9 and TRBJ1-1): DSGVTQTPKHLITATGQRVTLRCSPRSGDLSVYWYQQSLDQGLQFLIQYYNGEERAKGNILERFSAQQFPDLHSELNLSSLELGDSALYFCASSPRSGDTEAFFGQGTRLTVV.

This clone was seen just once. J is TRBJ2-7 and V is TRBV2, with D possibly matching TRBD1 (5 bases). The V gene's germline CDR1 is SNHLY and CDR2 FYNNEI. The CDR3 length is 11 residues. Trimming left V 8 bases short and J 9 bases short, with 14 bases between. CDR3 sequence reads: CASGQGPLQYF. In nucleotides, the CDR3 is TGTGCCAGCGGACAAGGCCCTTTGCAGTACTTC.

The CDR3 DNA follows: TGTGCCAGCAGGACAGGCGGGGGGAGCTATGGCTACACCTTC. This translates into CASRTGGGSYGYTF. The chain has TRBV7-2 and TRBJ1-2, with a possible D match to TRBD1 (6 bases). V lost 6 bases, J lost 4 bases, and 15 bases lay in between. Germline V CDR1 and CDR2: SGHTA, FQGNSA. The CDR3 runs to 14 residues.

V gene TRBV30 combines with J gene TRBJ1-5; D gene ambiguous. The germline V gene has CDR1 GTSNPN and CDR2 SVGIG (reference sequence). CDR3 size: 13 residues. Trimming shortened V by 4 bases and J by 3 bases, and 10 bases separated the two germline ends. The CDR3, as DNA: TGTGCCTGGAATTCTCGGGACAATCAGCCCCAGCATTTT. Protein sequence: CAWNSRDNQPQHF.

The chain employs TRBV9 and TRBJ1-1, with D perhaps matching TRBD1 (6 bases). In germline, CDR1 is SGDLS, CDR2 YYNGEE. The CDR3 has 14 amino acids. Trimming cost V 4 bases and J 5 bases, with 15 bases left between them. For the CDR3, the DNA is TGTGCCAGCAGCCCCAATCGCCAGGGGACTGAAGCTTTCTTT. Translated, it gives CASSPNRQGTEAFF.

The J gene is TRBJ2-2, the V gene TRBV28; D might be TRBD1 (6 bases). V lost 5 bases and J 0 bases, leaving 7 bases between the germline ends. The CDR3 spans 14 residues. CDR1 and CDR2 from the germline V gene are MDHEN and SYDVKM. The CDR3 spells CASSRTANTGELFF. In DNA, the CDR3 is TGTGCCAGCAGTCGGACAGCGAACACCGGGGAGCTGTTTTTT.

As for this clone: The junction shows a germline mismatch at one end, possibly a read error. The chain joins TRBV5-1 to TRBJ2-7; 7 bases fit TRBD2. The CDR3 runs 15 residues. Germline loops: CDR1 SGHRS, CDR2 YFSETQ. CDR3 coding DNA: TGCGCCAGCAGCTTGGCACTAGCGTCCTCCCACGAGCAGTACTTC. Protein: CASSLALASSHEQYF.

The rearrangement uses TRBV7-2 and TRBJ1-5; D not resolved. This CDR3 has 16 amino acids. The V end was cut by 2 bases, the J end by 0 bases, with 11 bases between. In germline, CDR1 is SGHTA, CDR2 FQGNSA. In nucleotides, the CDR3 is TGTGCCAGCAGCTTACCGCCACGGTATAGCAATCAGCCCCAGCATTTT. It encodes CASSLPPRYSNQPQHF.

This clone showed up just a few times. The chain joins TRBV5-5 to TRBJ1-3; D not certain. The germline V and J ends were trimmed by 4 bases and 2 bases, with 16 bases remaining between them. The CDR3 sequence is 16 residues long. The germline V gene encodes CDR1 SGHKS and CDR2 YYEKEE (reference sequence). The DNA for the CDR3 is TGTGCCAGCAGCCTACGGGTTGCCGGGACTGGAAACACCATATATTTT. Translation: CASSLRVAGTGNTIYF.

This clone has just a few counts. This sequence joins TRBV11-2 and TRBJ2-5, with D possibly TRBD2 on 6 matching bases. This CDR3 comprises 14 residues. Germline V gene sequence: CDR1 SGHAT, CDR2 FQNNGV. The V end lost 3 bases, the J end lost 3 bases, and 11 bases lay between the germline ends. The CDR3 DNA is TGTGCCAGCAGCTTTGGCGGGGCGAAAGAGACCCAGTACTTC. It specifies CASSFGGAKETQYF. The variable domain in full, with the rest retrieved from reference TRBV11-2 and TRBJ2-5, is EAGVAQSPRYKIIEKRQSVAFWCNPISGHATLYWYQQILGQGPKLLIQFQNNGVVDDSQLPKDRFSAERLKGVDSTLKIQPAKLEDSAVYLCASSFGGAKETQYFGPGTRLLVL.

This chain links TRBV9 with TRBJ2-3; 11 bases are a match to TRBD2. Germline V gene sequence: CDR1 SGDLS, CDR2 YYNGEE. J was trimmed by 0 bases and V by 2 bases; bases with no gene match: 2. This CDR3 region has 16 residues. CDR3 in DNA: TGTGCCAGCAGCGTGACTAGCGGGGATAGCACAGATACGCAGTATTTT. This gives the protein CASSVTSGDSTDTQYF.

In this sample, this clone turned up a few times. The V and J genes are TRBV10-3 and TRBJ1-6; TRBD1 aligns across 10 bases. This CDR3 contains 15 residues. J lost 10 bases, V lost 6 bases, and 9 bases had no gene match. Germline V gives CDR1 ENHRY, CDR2 SYGVKD. In DNA, the CDR3 is TGTGCCATCAGGAGACAGGGGGCGAGTGGATCACCCCTCCACTTT. The encoded protein is CAIRRQGASGSPLHF.

The V call is TRBV7-3, the J call TRBJ2-3; D possibly corresponds to TRBD1 (5 bases). V was trimmed by 3 bases and J by 3 bases, leaving 10 bases between them. Germline values: CDR1 SGHTA, CDR2 FQGTGA. The CDR3 is made up of 14 amino acids. The CDR3 DNA is TGTGCCAGCAGCTTCGACAGTGGAACAGATACGCAGTATTTT. Its protein is CASSFDSGTDTQYF.

The rearrangement uses TRBV6-2 or TRBV6-3 and TRBJ2-3; 8 positions match TRBD2. This CDR3 is built from 15 residues. Per germline, CDR1 MNHEY and CDR2 SVGEGT. Losses at the gene ends were 3 bases for V and 2 bases for J; bases not matched to a gene: 4. In DNA form, the CDR3 reads TGTGCCAGCAGTTATCAACTAGCGGCCACAGATACGCAGTATTTT. Protein sequence: CASSYQLAATDTQYF.

The chain has TRBV7-2 and TRBJ2-1; perhaps TRBD1 as D (6 bases). V lost 4 bases to trimming and J lost 5 bases, with 12 bases between them. The CDR3 totals 14 residues. CDR1 is SGHTA and CDR2 is FQGNSA in the germline V gene. The CDR3 DNA follows: TGTGCCAGCAGCTCAAGAACAGGGAACAATGAGCAGTTCTTC. It encodes CASSSRTGNNEQFF.

This clone was counted a few times. This chain links TRBV3-1 (or the pseudogene TRBV3-2) with TRBJ2-6; the D gene is possibly TRBD1 (6 bases). CDR3 length: 19 residues. The germline V and J ends were trimmed by 0 bases and 2 bases, with 17 bases remaining between them. The germline V gene has CDR1 LGHDT and CDR2 YNNKEL (reference sequence). CDR3 loop: CASSQDFDRWLTGANVLTF. Written as DNA, the CDR3 is TGTGCCAGCAGCCAAGATTTTGACAGGTGGCTCACTGGGGCCAACGTCCTGACTTTC.

V and J are TRBV5-4 and TRBJ1-1; D perhaps matches TRBD1 (5 bases). Trimming left V 3 bases short and J 3 bases short, with 18 bases between. This CDR3 spans 16 amino acids. Germline CDR1 SGHNT, CDR2 YYREEE (reference sequence). The CDR3 is CASSYGGGGRDTEAFF. CDR3 DNA sequence: TGTGCCAGCAGCTATGGCGGGGGAGGTCGAGACACTGAAGCTTTCTTT.

The V gene is TRBV27, the J gene TRBJ2-7; D is undetermined. The CDR3 has 11 residues. Trimming stripped 5 bases from V and 2 bases from J, with 4 bases between. Germline assignment: CDR1 MNHEY and CDR2 SMNVEV (reference sequence). The CDR3 DNA reads TGTGCCAGCAGTCCCACCTACGAGCAGTACTTC. Translating it yields CASSPTYEQYF.

The genes are TRBV15 and TRBJ2-3; unclear D gene. The CDR3 spans 16 residues. Germline CDR1 LNHNV, CDR2 YYDKDF (reference sequence). Between the trimmed V and J ends, which lost 0 bases and 1 base, there was a span of 11 bases. The CDR3 reads CATSRDKQQGTDTQYF. DNA for the CDR3: TGTGCCACCAGCAGAGATAAACAGCAAGGCACAGATACGCAGTATTTT.